This is a list of T cell receptor beta chains from one sample in a study of blood T cell repertoires in COVID-19. Only in-frame clones appear in the TCRdb table, and some are missing; sequencing was by immunoSEQ multiplex PCR. Of 150,000 to 200,000 clones listed, roughly 82% were seen once; the top ten hold roughly 7%. The material sequenced was peripheral blood. All receptors come from a middle-aged woman with COVID-19, enrolled during active disease. The CDR3 runs from the conserved cysteine through the conserved F or W. A D gene is named only where the DNA matches it firmly.

>TRBJ2-7|NA|TRBV5-1
CASTGDYEQYF
>TRBJ2-5|TRBD2|TRBV20-1
CSGRGGTTQYF
>TRBJ2-5|NA|TRBV28
CASSAPSAGSQTQYF
>TRBJ2-7|TRBD1|TRBV10-3
CATSGTGVGEQYF
>TRBJ2-7|TRBD2|TRBV3-1/TRBV3-2
CASSPWTSGSGGEQYF
>TRBJ1-6|TRBD1|TRBV5-1
CASSLDLTGFSPLHF
>TRBJ2-1|TRBD2|TRBV6-1
CASSDRGGSSYNEQFF
>TRBJ1-2|TRBD1|TRBV11-1
CASSPTGGFYGYTF
>TRBJ1-2|NA|TRBV20-1
CSASLTTGGASYGYTF
>TRBJ2-1|TRBD2|TRBV3-1/TRBV3-2
CASSQGGGLAGTEQFF
>TRBJ1-5|NA|TRBV27
CASRPSGSSNQPQHF
>TRBJ2-7|NA|TRBV27
CASRLGPYYEQYF
>TRBJ1-6|NA|TRBV30
CAWSKGTPASPLHF
>TRBJ2-1|TRBD1|TRBV3-1/TRBV3-2
CASSRPGQGLLEQFF
>TRBJ1-6|NA|TRBV7-8
CASRETVSRGSPLHF
>TRBJ1-1|NA|TRBV3-1/TRBV3-2
CASSQDDSNTEAFF
>TRBJ1-6|TRBD1|TRBV18
CASSRDSYNSPLHF
>TRBJ2-3|TRBD2|TRBV19
CASSLGGAGGRDTQYF
>TRBJ2-7|NA|TRBV7-8
CASSFQGSSYEQYF
>TRBJ2-2|NA|TRBV11-2
CASSSGSSGVGELFF
>TRBJ2-1|TRBD1|TRBV15
CATSRPRAGGNEQFF
>TRBJ2-1|NA|TRBV6-5
CASSLIRNNEQFF
>TRBJ2-3|TRBD1|TRBV24-1
CATSDWTGSTDTQYF
>TRBJ1-1|NA|TRBV6-1
CASSEVGLGNTEAFF
>TRBJ1-1|NA|TRBV9
CASSVEPGDTEAFF
>TRBJ1-1|TRBD1|TRBV2
CASSEGRGITEAFF
>TRBJ1-5|NA|TRBV19
CASSIGGSNQPQHF
>TRBJ1-1|NA|TRBV19
CASSIGWGREAFF
>TRBJ2-2|NA|TRBV29-1
CSVEGRATGELFF
>TRBJ1-1|TRBD1|TRBV5-5
CASSLFTGGRGDTEAFF
>TRBJ2-2|TRBD2|TRBV10-3
CAIQTSPIANTGELFF
>TRBJ1-3|NA|TRBV6-5
CATSYQGASSGNTIYF
>TRBJ2-1|TRBD1|TRBV6-1
CASSEGGGDRAYNEQFF
>TRBJ2-5|TRBD2|TRBV7-6
CASRLGLGGSKETQYF
>TRBJ1-2|NA|TRBV13
CASRRGLYGYTF
>TRBJ2-4|TRBD1|TRBV5-1
CASSTGTGGLKNIQYF
>TRBJ2-5|NA|TRBV12-3/TRBV12-4
CASSAPSRETQYF
>TRBJ1-1|NA|TRBV29-1
CSARQDNMNTEAFF
>TRBJ1-2|NA|TRBV2
CASRSNRENGYTF
>TRBJ1-1|NA|TRBV28
CASSPRGARMNTEAFF
>TRBJ1-5|TRBD1|TRBV18
CASSPSGQGASGNQPQHF
>TRBJ1-1|NA|TRBV30
CAWLGGTTEAFF